Listed below are T cell receptor beta chains from one sample, sequenced in a study of T cells in Graves' hyperthyroidism and ophthalmopathy. TCRdb recomputed calls from the multiplex PCR reads with MiXCR, one row per CDR3 protein. The table shows fewer than 250,000 distinct CDR3 sequences, with approximately 25% occurring only once. Sequenced material: blood. Receptors originate from a woman aged 40 to 50 with Graves' ophthalmopathy. The CDR3 runs from the conserved cysteine through the conserved F or W. The order of the fields is clone size, D gene, CDR3 length, J gene, V gene, CDR3 DNA, CDR3 protein. D genes are given only for firm matches. Not every row has a clone size; where given, it reads once, few, many or a size class.

many	TRBD2	14	TRBJ2-7	TRBV6-5	TGTGCCAGCAGTTACTCGGGGACTAGTAACGAGCAGTACTTC	CASSYSGTSNEQYF
many	TRBD2	15	TRBJ2-2	TRBV19	TGTGCCAGTACTGGGACTAGCGGGGGCACCGGGGAGCTGTTTTTT	CASTGTSGGTGELFF
many	-	12	TRBJ2-7	TRBV2	TGTGCCGCCGGGAGTACACCCTACGAGCAGTACTTC	CAAGSTPYEQYF
many	-	14	TRBJ2-7	TRBV6-5	TGTGCCAGCAGTTACGGGTGGAGCTCCTACGAGCAGTACTTC	CASSYGWSSYEQYF
-	-	11	TRBJ1-1	TRBV6-1	TGTGCCAGCAGTCGGGGGGGGGAAGCTTTCTTT	CASSRGGEAFF
many	TRBD1	15	TRBJ1-5	TRBV27	TGTGCCAGCAGGGTGCAGGGGGGGGTCAATCAGCCCCAGCATTTT	CASRVQGGVNQPQHF
many	-	16	TRBJ2-2	TRBV4-1	TGCGCCAGCAGCCAAGTTCCTAGCCCCACCCACGGGGAGCTGTTTTTT	CASSQVPSPTHGELFF
many	TRBD1	13	TRBJ1-1	TRBV12-5	TGTGCTATTGGGACAGGGCTGGGCACTGAAGCTTTCTTT	CAIGTGLGTEAFF
few	TRBD2	18	TRBJ2-2	TRBV5-1	TGCGCCAGCAGCCGATGGACTAGCGGTGGGGCTAACACCGGGGAGCTGTTTTTT	CASSRWTSGGANTGELFF
many	-	14	TRBJ1-1	TRBV19	TGTGCCAGTAGTACGACAGCCATGAACACTGAAGCTTTCTTT	CASSTTAMNTEAFF
-	TRBD1	15	TRBJ1-2	TRBV6-1	TGTGCCAGCAGAGACGGAGGGGGCTTTAGCTATGGCTACACCTTC	CASRDGGGFSYGYTF
many	-	10	TRBJ2-7	TRBV20-1	TGCAGTGCAAAAACTTACGAGCAGTACTTC	CSAKTYEQYF
many	-	12	TRBJ1-1	TRBV5-6	TGTGCCAGCAGCTTCGGGAACACTGAAGCTTTCTTT	CASSFGNTEAFF
-	TRBD1	17	TRBJ1-2	TRBV12-3/TRBV12-4	TGTGCCAGCAGTCCACGGGACAGGGCTCTTCCTAACTATGGCTACACCTTC	CASSPRDRALPNYGYTF
few	TRBD2	15	TRBJ2-7	TRBV4-1	TGCGCCAGCAGCCAACTAGCGGGAGGCGAGTACGAGCAGTACTTC	CASSQLAGGEYEQYF
-	-	13	TRBJ2-5	TRBV12-3/TRBV12-4	TGTGCCAGCAGTCAGTTTGAGGGAGAGACCCAGTACTTC	CASSQFEGETQYF
-	TRBD2	18	TRBJ2-5	TRBV11-2	TGTGCCAGCAGCCCCGGGTCTAGCGGGAGTTATTTGGAAGAGACCCAGTACTTC	CASSPGSSGSYLEETQYF
many	-	13	TRBJ1-5	TRBV15	TGTGCCACCAGCAGATTCAGGGCTTGGCCCCAGCATTTT	CATSRFRAWPQHF
-	TRBD2	15	TRBJ2-5	TRBV12-3/TRBV12-4	TGTGCCAGCAGTTCTTTCGGGACTAGCCAAGAGACCCAGTACTTC	CASSSFGTSQETQYF
-	-	16	TRBJ2-7	TRBV5-1	TGCGCCAGCAGCTTGGCCGTGGGGTCGGGGTCCTACGAGCAGTACTTC	CASSLAVGSGSYEQYF
many	-	16	TRBJ2-7	TRBV2	TGTGCCAGCAGTGAAGCGCGCAGGGGCCGTCCCTACGAGCAGTACTTC	CASSEARRGRPYEQYF
many	-	11	TRBJ2-1	TRBV20-1	TGCAGTGCTCAGACGGACGTCGAGCAGTTCTTC	CSAQTDVEQFF
many	-	15	TRBJ2-3	TRBV4-2	TGTGCCAGCAGCCAAGATTACAGACTCACAGATACGCAGTATTTT	CASSQDYRLTDTQYF
few	-	12	TRBJ1-1	TRBV6-1	TGTGCCAGCAGATTCGGGGGGAATGAAGCTTTCTTT	CASRFGGNEAFF
many	-	13	TRBJ2-2	TRBV15	TGTGCCACCAGAAGTAGGGGAACCGGGGAGCTGTTTTTT	CATRSRGTGELFF
few	-	12	TRBJ2-2	TRBV6-2/TRBV6-3	TGTGCCAGCAGTTACGGGAGGGGGGAGCTGTTTTTT	CASSYGRGELFF
-	TRBD1	15	TRBJ1-1	TRBV6-2/TRBV6-3	TGTGCCAGCAGCCGAGCAGGGGGTCTGAACACTGAAGCTTTCTTT	CASSRAGGLNTEAFF
once	-	13	TRBJ2-5	TRBV12-3/TRBV12-4	TGTGCCAGCAGTTCCTTGGATCGCGAGACCCAGTACTTC	CASSSLDRETQYF
many	TRBD1	17	TRBJ1-5	TRBV20-1	TGCAGTGCAGGAAACAGGGGAGATACCTTACTGGATCAGCCCCAGCATTTT	CSAGNRGDTLLDQPQHF
many	-	12	TRBJ1-1	TRBV28	TGTGCCAGTTTGGTTGGGGACACTGAAGCTTTCTTT	CASLVGDTEAFF
many	-	16	TRBJ1-1	TRBV6-5	TGTGCCAGCAGTTACTCGGGAAGTCAGTTGAACACTGAAGCTTTCTTT	CASSYSGSQLNTEAFF
-	-	15	TRBJ2-2	TRBV6-2/TRBV6-3	TGTGCCAGCAGCCCCAACAGGGTCGGGGCCGGGGAGCTGTTTTTT	CASSPNRVGAGELFF
-	-	16	TRBJ1-2	TRBV11-2	TGTGCCAGCAGCTTATTTCAGGAGGGAGGTTCAGGCGGCTACACCTTC	CASSLFQEGGSGGYTF
many	-	14	TRBJ1-1	TRBV5-5	TGTGCCAGCAGCTTGCGGGCCCCGAACACTGAAGCTTTCTTT	CASSLRAPNTEAFF